This entry describes one T cell receptor beta chain. What antigen it recognizes has not been identified. No base-level quality is on record; no much larger clone is a single base apart. The High Capacity cDNA Reverse Transcription Kit was used to reverse transcribe all of the isolated RNA, meaning that expressed TCRB transcripts were what got sequenced. Survey-depth immunoSEQ sequencing was performed on stem cell-like memory T cell samples, with an average of around 920,000 total reads per sample. After sorted cells were lysed in RLT buffer, RNA was extracted with DNase-treated RNeasy Micro or Mini kits, with the choice depending on cell number. To prevent cross-contamination, each cell subset was processed individually, whereas patient and healthy donor samples were processed jointly. TCRB sequences were amplified from cDNA with the immunoSEQ multiplex PCR, producing 87-bp fragments spanning the CDR3 region. Amplicons were sequenced on the Illumina HiSeq platform. Per the source publication's procedure: PCR bias was corrected computationally using synthetic template baselines, and reads within Hamming distance 2 were collapsed, with unmergeable singletons discarded. Reads were aligned against IMGT to assign V, D and J genes, CDR3 length and insertions or deletions at six rearrangement sites. Within each subset, clonotype counts were normalized to sorted cell number, after which true diversity and Gini coefficients were computed with the tcR R package. Repertoire sharing was quantified using the overlap coefficient calculated on TCRB nucleotide sequences. This is the immuneACCESS table as TCRdb keeps it, with only in-frame sequences that have V and J called. A part of the clones is gone; compared with another copy, unresolved V genes explain less than half, and the rest is unexplained. Clonal size and the V and J genes are those of that table, whereas D and trimming came from the DNA. Counted in this sample were tens of thousands of clones; about 58% of them appeared once. The top ten clones comprise roughly 0.35% of the sample.

This sample is part of a study of beta chain features in type 1 diabetes (dated by TCRdb to about 2018). For the study in its entirety: Mean age, gender distribution, total cell number and subset yield were not different between patients and healthy donors. Regulatory and stem cell-like memory subsets were obtained from only 8 patients and roughly 8 healthy donors, while naive and central memory subsets were obtained from all 30 or so donors. The study compared the TCRB repertoires of sorted circulating CD4+ T cell subsets in recently diagnosed type 1 diabetes patients with those in matched healthy donors. A total of 85 million to 110 million sorted cells were examined across all samples, and RNA yield correlated strongly with the number of cells per subset.

The study at large found these results: Fewer insertions and more nucleotide deletions at VDJ recombination sites were observed in patients with type 1 diabetes, implying thymic rearrangement abnormalities. Naive, central memory and regulatory TCRB repertoires appeared to be more similar among patients than among healthy donors. Only small numbers of individuals were included in the HLA sub-analyses, which left unresolved whether HLA type had any influence on TCRB rearrangement. Because cDNA was sequenced instead of genomic DNA, highly expressing activated cells could be over-represented, though the groups showed no difference in activation or CD3 levels. Shorter templates might have been favored by PCR, but patient and control samples were amplified and corrected together, so both groups would have been affected equally by any skew. In all four CD4+ subsets, TCRB CDR3 length was moderately but significantly shorter in type 1 diabetes patients.

Each donor gave one peripheral blood draw, averaging approximately 0.11 L, which was collected into heparinised tubes. A BD FACSAria II was used to sort naive, central memory, regulatory and stem cell-like memory CD4+ T cells with a panel that included CD45RO, CCR7, CD25, CD127, CD95 and CD27. A purity above 98% was achieved for all sorted populations. PBMCs were isolated right away by Lymphoprep density gradient centrifugation and were stained directly, without culture. Samples were stained and sorted in pairs, with one healthy donor and one patient per experiment, so that batch effects were minimized. Reading from cysteine to phenylalanine, the CDR3 counts 13 amino acids. Here the CDR3 DNA is all that survives: 39 bases in frame from base 1. Looking up the germline V gene (reference sequence) yields CDR1 PRHDT and CDR2 FYEKMQ. Trimming removed 5 bases from V and 7 bases from J; the gene matches leave 7 bases unexplained.

The rearrangement combines TRBV13 with TRBJ2-5; 7 nucleotides in the junction match TRBD1. The source of this sequence is a young man with type 1 diabetes. What was sequenced was stem cell memory CD4+ T cells from blood. Reading the label with the study, this specimen's cell subset or site is: stem cell-like memory CD4+ T cells. The CDR3: CASSHGQEVTQYF. DNA sequence: TGTGCCAGCAGCCACGGACAGGAGGTGACCCAGTACTTC. With the portions outside the CDR3 filled from the reference TRBV13 and TRBJ2-5 genes, the complete variable region becomes AAGVIQSPRHLIKEKRETATLKCYPIPRHDTVYWYQQGPGQDPQFLISFYEKMQSDKGSIPDRFSAQQFSDYHSELNMSSLELGDSALYFCASSHGQEVTQYFGPGTRLLVL.